The 18 T cell receptor beta chains presented below share a single source sample, sequenced in a study of OX40 agonist ivuxolimab in advanced cancers. The library was produced with the immunoSEQ multiplex PCR assay. The source is immuneACCESS, and TCRdb retained only in-frame sequences with V and J called. Part of the clones is not carried over; for the studies checked, unresolved V genes explain less than half of this, and the remainder is unexplained. For this sample the table gives fewer than 30,000 clones, of which 84% were detected only once. Roughly 19% of the sample comes from the top ten. The sequencing here drew on CD4+ or CD8+ T cells sorted from blood, taken in a trial of the OX40 agonist ivuxolimab. These receptors all come from an adult with an advanced solid tumor such as melanoma, head and neck, liver or kidney cancer.

This clone has only a few counts. The J gene is TRBJ1-5, the V gene TRBV5-6; D unclear. The germline V gene has CDR1 SGHDT and CDR2 YYEEEE. The CDR3 has 14 amino acids. V lost 3 bases and J 1 base, leaving 8 bases between the germline ends. The CDR3 loop reads CASSSGLSNQPQHF. CDR3 in DNA: TGTGCCAGCAGCTCTGGACTGAGCAATCAGCCCCAGCATTTT.

The V call is TRBV5-6, the J call TRBJ2-1, with D uncertain. The length of the CDR3 is 12 residues. V was pared by 4 bases and J by 5 bases, with 7 bases between. Germline V gene lookup returns CDR1 SGHDT and CDR2 YYEEEE. The CDR3 DNA follows: TGTGCCAGCAGCGCTTCAGACAATGAGCAGTTCTTC. Residues: CASSASDNEQFF.

The chain uses TRBV13 and TRBJ2-3, with a weak D call TRBD2 (7 bases). CDR1 is PRHDT, CDR2 FYEKMQ, per germline (reference sequence). Trimming removed 5 bases at V and 4 bases at J, with 16 bases between. The length of the CDR3 is 15 residues. In nucleotides, the CDR3 is TGTGCCAGCAGCCCCAGTGGCGGGGGCGCAGATACGCAGTATTTT. It is translated as CASSPSGGGADTQYF.

This chain links TRBV19 with TRBJ2-1, with D perhaps TRBD2 (6 bases). The CDR3 runs to 14 residues. The V end lost 0 bases, the J end lost 7 bases, and 10 bases lay between the germline ends. The V gene's germline CDR1 is LNHDA and CDR2 SQIVND (reference sequence). In DNA, the CDR3 is TGTGCCAGTAGTATAGAAGCGGGTAGGAATGAGCAGTTCTTC. Amino acids: CASSIEAGRNEQFF.

The chain is built from TRBV7-3 and TRBJ2-3, with unresolved D. The CDR3 runs to 13 residues. In germline, CDR1 is SGHTA, CDR2 FQGTGA. V lost 2 bases to trimming and J lost 4 bases, with 7 bases between them. In DNA, the CDR3 is TGTGCCAGCAGCTTAGAGCCGTCAGATACGCAGTATTTT. This gives the protein CASSLEPSDTQYF.

This clone was picked up one time. In nucleotides, the CDR3 is TGTGCCAGCTCTGGCCGTTACGAGCAGTACTTC. This sequence encodes CASSGRYEQYF. The V gene is TRBV7-9, the J gene TRBJ2-7, with D unclear. The CDR3 contains 11 residues. The germline gives CDR1 SEHNR, CDR2 FQNEAQ (reference sequence). Trimming took off 8 bases at V and 4 bases at J, with 9 bases between the two ends.

This clone was recorded only once. The V and J genes are TRBV4-1 and TRBJ1-4; D unclear. This CDR3 is built from 15 residues. From germline, CDR1 is MGHRA and CDR2 YSYEKL. The V end lost 4 bases, the J end lost 12 bases, and 21 bases lay between the germline ends. The DNA of the CDR3 is TGCGCCAGCAGCCCCTTCAACCCCAATGAATTGGAACTGTTTTTT. Its translation: CASSPFNPNELELFF.

The V call is TRBV5-1, the J call TRBJ2-7, with a tentative D call TRBD2 (5 bases). Deletions cut 4 bases from V and 5 bases from J, with 16 bases between. Germline loops: CDR1 SGHRS, CDR2 YFSETQ. The CDR3 covers 14 residues. The CDR3 DNA reads as TGCGCCAGCAGCCCTGGACTCCCTCAGGACGAGCAGTACTTC. It encodes CASSPGLPQDEQYF. The complete variable domain, with remaining parts taken from reference TRBV5-1 and TRBJ2-7, reads KAGVTQTPRYLIKTRGQQVTLSCSPISGHRSVSWYQQTPGQGLQFLFEYFSETQRNKGNFPGRFSGRQFSNSRSEMNVSTLELGDSALYLCASSPGLPQDEQYFGPGTRLTVT.

V and J are TRBV30 and TRBJ1-1, with D possibly being TRBD1 (6 bases). The germline V gene encodes CDR1 GTSNPN and CDR2 SVGIG (reference sequence). V was cut by 2 bases and J by 7 bases, with 14 bases left in between. The CDR3 is 13 residues long. This chain's CDR3 is CAWSQLVDSEAFF. The DNA of the CDR3 is TGTGCCTGGAGTCAACTAGTGGACAGTGAAGCTTTCTTT.

J is TRBJ1-1 and V is TRBV28, with D maybe TRBD1 (5 bases). The CDR3 contains 11 residues. Germline V lookup: CDR1 MDHEN, CDR2 SYDVKM. V gave up 8 bases and J gave up 5 bases, with 9 bases separating them. CDR3 amino acids: CASLQGTEAFF. Written as DNA, the CDR3 is TGTGCCAGCCTTCAGGGAACTGAAGCTTTCTTT.

The genes are TRBV4-3 and TRBJ1-2; 8 bases are a match to TRBD1. Per germline, CDR1 LGHNA and CDR2 YSLEER. There are 15 residues in the CDR3. The J segment lost 6 bases and the V segment lost 4 bases, leaving 10 bases of the junction unmatched. CDR3 nucleotides: TGCGCCAGCAGCCCGTCCCGGACAGGGCTGGATGGCTACACCTTC. It is translated as CASSPSRTGLDGYTF.

This clone was observed a single time. This chain uses TRBV7-9 with TRBJ2-2, with TRBD2 identical over 8 bases. Losses at the gene ends were 8 bases for V and 12 bases for J; bases not matched to a gene: 8. This CDR3 has 12 residues. From germline, CDR1 is SEHNR and CDR2 FQNEAQ (reference sequence). CDR3 residues: CASLSRGGQLFF. CDR3 DNA: TGTGCCAGCTTATCCCGGGGGGGCCAGCTGTTTTTT.

A word on this clone: This could be a read error, since a much larger clone is one nucleotide away. The rearrangement links TRBV7-2 to TRBJ2-3; no definite D call. V was pared by 0 bases and J by 4 bases, with 8 bases between. Germline V gene data show CDR1 as SGHTA and CDR2 as FQGNSA. The CDR3 is 14 amino acids. The CDR3 loop is CASSLASGADTQYF. The DNA of the CDR3 is TGTGCCAGCAGCTTAGCGTCTGGGGCAGATACGCAGTATTTT. The whole variable domain, remainder taken from reference TRBV7-2 and TRBJ2-3, is GAGVSQSPSNKVTEKGKDVELRCDPISGHTALYWYRQSLGQGLEFLIYFQGNSAPDKSGLPSDRFSAERTGGSVSTLTIQRTQQEDSAVYLCASSLASGADTQYFGPGTRLTVL.

This chain joins TRBV5-1 and TRBJ2-7; 11 nucleotides line up with TRBD2. CDR1 SGHRS and CDR2 YFSETQ come from the germline V gene. V dropped 4 bases and J dropped 0; count of bases not matched to a gene: 9. The CDR3 extends over 17 amino acids. DNA for the CDR3: TGCGCCAGCAGCCCCCCGGCTAGCGGGGGGTACTCCTACGAGCAGTACTTC. It is translated as CASSPPASGGYSYEQYF.

This clone turned up a few times. CDR3: CASSTGATEAFF. For the CDR3, the DNA is TGTGCCAGCAGTACAGGGGCCACTGAAGCTTTCTTT. The J gene is TRBJ1-1, the V gene TRBV27; 7 nucleotides align to TRBD1. Trimming took 5 bases from V and 4 from J; bases not matched to a gene: 1. Germline CDR1 is MNHEY and CDR2 is SMNVEV (reference sequence). The CDR3 loop spans 12 amino acids.

The chain recombines TRBV4-1 with TRBJ1-1; 8 bases fit TRBD1. Germline V gives CDR1 MGHRA, CDR2 YSYEKL. V shed 1 base and J 5 bases; nucleotides not matched to a gene: 3. This CDR3 is 14 amino acids long. The CDR3 loop reads CASSQVQGETEAFF. For the CDR3, the DNA is TGCGCCAGCAGCCAAGTACAGGGGGAAACTGAAGCTTTCTTT.

V is TRBV7-9 and J is TRBJ2-7; D might be TRBD1 (6 bases). Germline V CDR1 and CDR2: SEHNR, FQNEAQ (reference sequence). This CDR3 is 13 amino acids long. V was clipped by 2 bases and J by 3 bases, with 8 bases between them. This CDR3 reads CASSLRTDYEQYF. The CDR3 bases are TGTGCCAGCAGCTTAAGGACAGACTACGAGCAGTACTTC.

This chain uses TRBV9 with TRBJ2-1, with unresolved D. Germline assignment: CDR1 SGDLS and CDR2 YYNGEE. CDR3 length: 15 residues. Trimming removed 0 bases from V and 0 bases from J, with 7 bases in between. CDR3 sequence (DNA): TGTGCCAGCAGCGTAGGCGCGGTCTCCTACAATGAGCAGTTCTTC. It yields the protein CASSVGAVSYNEQFF. Full variable domain (rest looked up from reference TRBV9 and TRBJ2-1): DSGVTQTPKHLITATGQRVTLRCSPRSGDLSVYWYQQSLDQGLQFLIQYYNGEERAKGNILERFSAQQFPDLHSELNLSSLELGDSALYFCASSVGAVSYNEQFFGPGTRLTVL.